This is a list of T cell receptor beta chains from one sample in a study of blood T cell repertoires in COVID-19. Some clones are missing from TCRdb's copy, which holds only in-frame ones; the method was immunoSEQ multiplex PCR. Here the sample spans about 140,000 clones, 65% to 85% being singletons. Sequenced: peripheral blood. These receptors all come from a man aged 25 to 45 with COVID-19, enrolled during active disease. CDR3s leave out the opening cysteine and the closing phenylalanine or tryptophan.

cdr3_aa v_call
ATQPGQPGNEQF TRBV15
ASFSGEFNEQF TRBV6-5
ASSLREMDTGELF TRBV4-1
ASSPPDPRGGYT TRBV5-1
ASRITSGYEQY TRBV6-5
ASSSGPGAYGYT TRBV3-1/TRBV3-2
ASSLGRGWGTEAF TRBV28
ASRPLGLAETQY TRBV27
AWSPGQGTF TRBV30
ASSIDKGRMNTGELF TRBV19
ASSPQAVDEQY TRBV18
ASSFSGVVTEAF TRBV5-1
ASRGQGSTGELF TRBV10-2
ASRRWGANVLT TRBV9
ASSSISGRAYEQF TRBV7-9
ASSLAEGGSYEQY TRBV7-8